Shown below are 23 T cell receptor beta chains from a single sample sequenced in a study of cytomegalovirus exposure and HLA in healthy donors. Both 60 Vbeta primers and 13 Jbeta primers went into the PCR. Produced via immunoSEQ multiplex PCR; TCRdb's table is partial and in-frame only. The data contain 100,000 to 150,000 clones, 80% of them seen just once; the ten biggest clones take up approximately 10%. Sequenced input: PBMCs. The receptors stem from a man aged 25-45 years in good health and CMV-seropositive.

This clone was observed once. This chain connects TRBV9 to TRBJ1-2; 7 nucleotides agree with TRBD1. J gave up 7 bases and V 4 bases, and 1 base lay outside the gene matches. The CDR3 sequence is 11 residues long. Germline assignment: CDR1 SGDLS and CDR2 YYNGEE. This CDR3 reads CASSRGPGYTF. The CDR3 DNA follows: TGTGCCAGCAGCAGGGGGCCTGGCTACACCTTC.

The CDR3, as DNA: TGTGCCAGCAGCACACAGGGGAGCACAGATACGCAGTATTTT. Translation: CASSTQGSTDTQYF. J is TRBJ2-3 and V is TRBV7-3, with TRBD1 matching 7 bases. Trimming at V came to 5 bases and at J to 0 bases, leaving 2 bases not matched to a gene. Germline-derived CDR1 and CDR2 are SGHTA and FQGTGA. This CDR3 has 14 residues.

V is TRBV9 and J is TRBJ1-2; D unclear. The CDR3 length is 11 residues. Germline CDR1 reads SGDLS; CDR2 reads YYNGEE. Trimming shortened V by 5 bases and J by 3 bases, and 5 bases separated the two germline ends. In DNA form, the CDR3 reads TGTGCCAGCAGGAGGGACTATGGCTACACCTTC. Protein product: CASRRDYGYTF.

This clone was picked up one time. An end of the junction does not agree with germline; a read error may underlie this. The chain carries TRBV7-9 and TRBJ2-7, with 7 bases matching TRBD1. The CDR3 length is 16 residues. Germline V lookup: CDR1 SEHNR, CDR2 FQNEAQ (reference sequence). The CDR3 DNA reads as TGTTCCAGCAGCTTCTCTACGAGGGGGCTAATGAACGAGCAGTACTTC. The encoded protein is CSSSFSTRGLMNEQYF.

The V call is TRBV4-1, the J call TRBJ1-3; the D is unclear. Trimming took 4 bases from V and 0 from J, leaving 10 bases between them. The CDR3 spans 15 residues. Germline assignment: CDR1 MGHRA and CDR2 YSYEKL. CDR3 coding DNA: TGCGCCAGCAGCCCTCCCCCAGGCTCTGGAAACACCATATATTTT. Protein sequence: CASSPPPGSGNTIYF.

This rearrangement joins TRBV19 to TRBJ1-6; 8 bases are a match to TRBD1. CDR1 and CDR2 (germline): LNHDA, SQIVND (reference sequence). V trimming: 4 bases; J trimming: 7 bases; junction bases outside the gene matches: 6. The CDR3 is 15 amino acids. Here the CDR3 DNA reads TGTGCCAGTAGTACTCGACAGGGGCGGAATTCACCCCTCCACTTT. It is translated as CASSTRQGRNSPLHF.

This sequence joins TRBV2 and TRBJ2-2; 7 bases are shared with TRBD2. CDR1 and CDR2 (germline): SNHLY, FYNNEI. The CDR3 is made up of 14 amino acids. V dropped 8 bases and J dropped 4; count of bases not matched to a gene: 7. CDR3: CASSGTTPTGELFF. As DNA, the CDR3 is TGTGCCAGCTCGGGGACTACCCCCACCGGGGAGCTGTTTTTT.

The chain employs TRBV27 and TRBJ1-1; D call uncertain. This CDR3 spans 13 amino acids. Germline V gene data show CDR1 as MNHEY and CDR2 as SMNVEV (reference sequence). V shed 8 bases and J shed 4 bases, with 14 bases lying between them. CDR3 nucleotides: TGTGCCAGCTCTCTGGTCGGGAGCACTGAAGCTTTCTTT. Translated: CASSLVGSTEAFF.

The J gene is TRBJ1-4, the V gene TRBV30; tentative D call: TRBD1 (5 bases). This CDR3 region has 14 residues. V was shortened by 0 bases and J by 8 bases, with 13 bases between the two germline ends. CDR1 is GTSNPN and CDR2 is SVGIG in the germline V gene (reference sequence). CDR3 protein: CAWSVGQGGEKLFF. CDR3 nucleotide sequence: TGTGCCTGGAGTGTTGGGCAGGGAGGCGAAAAACTGTTTTTT. The complete variable domain, with remaining parts taken from reference TRBV30 and TRBJ1-4, reads SQTIHQWPATLVQPVGSPLSLECTVEGTSNPNLYWYRQAAGRGLQLLFYSVGIGQISSEVPQNLSASRPQDRQFILSSKKLLLSDSGFYLCAWSVGQGGEKLFFGSGTQLSVL.

The chain uses TRBV10-1 and TRBJ1-2, with 8 nucleotides matching TRBD1. Per germline, CDR1 WNHNN and CDR2 SYGVQD (reference sequence). The CDR3 is 17 amino acids. Trimming removed 6 bases from V and 0 bases from J; junction bases left unmatched: 12. The CDR3 DNA is TGCGCCAGCAGCCCAGAGAGGGCAGGGGGCCCTAACTATGGCTACACCTTC. This translates into CASSPERAGGPNYGYTF.

The J gene is TRBJ2-5, the V gene TRBV6-1; D perhaps matches TRBD2 (5 bases). The CDR3 covers 13 residues. Germline assignment: CDR1 MNHNS and CDR2 SASEGT. The V end lost 6 bases, the J end lost 2 bases, and 10 bases lay between the germline ends. The CDR3 reads CASSHRDQETQYF. Here the CDR3 DNA reads TGTGCCAGCAGCCACCGGGATCAAGAGACCCAGTACTTC.

V gene TRBV2 combines with J gene TRBJ1-1, with 8 bases aligning to TRBD1. Germline-derived CDR1 and CDR2 are SNHLY and FYNNEI. Unmatched junction bases numbered 10, after V lost 7 bases and J lost 6 bases. The CDR3 loop spans 14 amino acids. This chain's CDR3 is CASTLGQVDAEAFF. For the CDR3, the DNA is TGTGCCAGCACCCTGGGACAGGTAGACGCTGAAGCTTTCTTT.

The chain employs TRBV2 and TRBJ2-1; TRBD2 aligns across 7 bases. J was trimmed by 11 bases and V by 7 bases; bases with no gene match: 14. Germline CDR1 is SNHLY and CDR2 is FYNNEI. The CDR3 sequence is 14 residues long. CDR3 loop: CASTTPGGPGKQFF. In nucleotides, the CDR3 is TGTGCCAGCACTACCCCGGGGGGTCCTGGGAAGCAGTTCTTC.

The chain uses TRBV6-1 and TRBJ1-2; 7 bases map to TRBD1. V shed 2 bases and J 5 bases; nucleotides not matched to a gene: 5. The germline V gene has CDR1 MNHNS and CDR2 SASEGT. The CDR3 has 14 amino acids. CDR3 DNA sequence: TGTGCCAGCAGTGAAATTGGGACAGCTTATGGCTACACCTTC. Protein: CASSEIGTAYGYTF.

This chain connects TRBV10-1 to TRBJ2-1, with 8 bases aligning to TRBD2. V lost 4 bases to trimming and J lost 7 bases; unmatched junction nucleotides: 6. The CDR3 runs 14 residues. Germline lookup yields CDR1 WNHNN and CDR2 SYGVQD (reference sequence). In DNA, the CDR3 is TGCGCCAGCAGTGTCAGGCGGGGGGTGAATGAGCAGTTCTTC. It specifies CASSVRRGVNEQFF.

This chain joins TRBV7-6 and TRBJ1-6; TRBD1 aligns across 7 bases. V gave up 6 bases and J gave up 9 bases; unmatched junction bases: 11. There are 15 residues in the CDR3. CDR1 and CDR2 from the germline V gene are SGHVS and FNYEAQ. The CDR3 DNA is TGTGCCAGCAGGCCAAGTCAGGGGGGTACTTCACCCCTCCACTTT. This codes for CASRPSQGGTSPLHF.

This sequence joins TRBV11-2 and TRBJ1-4, with D hard to call. Germline CDR1 and CDR2: SGHAT and FQNNGV. V was shortened by 3 bases and J by 2 bases, with 10 bases between the two germline ends. The CDR3 is 15 amino acids. CDR3 protein: CASSFKDRTNEKLFF. The CDR3 DNA sequence: TGTGCCAGCAGCTTTAAAGATCGGACTAATGAAAAACTGTTTTTT.

The gene calls are TRBV7-2 and TRBJ2-3, with D possibly being TRBD2 (7 bases). The germline V and J ends were trimmed by 1 base and 10 bases, with 12 bases remaining between them. Germline V lookup: CDR1 SGHTA, CDR2 FQGNSA. This CDR3 is 13 amino acids long. CDR3: CASSLGGGQAQYF. CDR3 coding DNA: TGTGCCAGCAGCTTAGGGGGGGGCCAGGCGCAGTATTTT.

This chain joins TRBV10-1 and TRBJ1-5; D unresolved. From germline, CDR1 is WNHNN and CDR2 SYGVQD (reference sequence). The CDR3 sequence is 15 residues long. V gave up 7 bases and J gave up 0 bases, with 13 bases separating them. The chain's CDR3 is CASIGPKNSNQPQHF. The DNA for the CDR3 is TGCGCCAGCATTGGGCCGAAAAATAGCAATCAGCCCCAGCATTTT.

This chain joins TRBV15 and TRBJ1-2; D is ambiguous. Germline loops: CDR1 LNHNV, CDR2 YYDKDF (reference sequence). V lost 5 bases, J lost 0 bases, and 7 bases lay in between. CDR3 length: 13 amino acids. As DNA, the CDR3 is TGTGCCACCAGCCCACAGTCTAACTATGGCTACACCTTC. This codes for CATSPQSNYGYTF.

The V call is TRBV2, the J call TRBJ2-5; possible D gene TRBD1, 5 bases. The J call may be wrong; the DNA end is better matched by TRBJ2-7. The germline gives CDR1 SNHLY, CDR2 FYNNEI. This CDR3 region has 16 residues. The chain's CDR3 is CASSLDLKDNSYEQYF. Here the CDR3 DNA reads TGTGCCAGCAGCCTAGATCTCAAGGACAACTCCTACGAGCAGTACTTC.

The V call is TRBV29-1, the J call TRBJ2-1; D uncertain. The V end lost 2 bases, the J end lost 0 bases, and 11 bases lay between the germline ends. CDR3 length: 15 amino acids. CDR1 is SQVTM, CDR2 ANQGSEA, per germline. Here the CDR3 DNA reads TGCAGCGTTGAATCCGTGTTGAGCTCCTACAATGAGCAGTTCTTC. It is translated as CSVESVLSSYNEQFF.

V gene TRBV10-1 combines with J gene TRBJ1-2; 9 bases align to TRBD1. This CDR3 region has 14 residues. Germline V lookup: CDR1 WNHNN, CDR2 SYGVQD (reference sequence). V shed 6 bases and J 2 bases; nucleotides not matched to a gene: 4. DNA for the CDR3: TGCGCCAGCAGCGAAGGGACAGGGAACTATGGCTACACCTTC. This encodes CASSEGTGNYGYTF.